These 21 T cell receptor beta chains originate from one sample sequenced in a study of blood T cell repertoires in COVID-19. Only in-frame clones appear in the TCRdb table, and some are missing; sequencing was by immunoSEQ multiplex PCR. This table has about 45,000 clones, 70% to 80% appearing once. Sequencing input: peripheral blood. The receptors originated from a woman aged 70-85 years with acute or convalescent COVID-19.

The gene calls are TRBV11-2 and TRBJ2-1; 7 bases are shared with TRBD1. Germline V gene lookup returns CDR1 SGHAT and CDR2 FQNNGV. V trimming: 4 bases; J trimming: 1 base; junction bases outside the gene matches: 10. This CDR3 spans 17 amino acids. This CDR3 reads CASSSTGERVSYNEQFF. DNA for the CDR3: TGTGCCAGCAGCTCTACAGGGGAAAGGGTGTCCTACAATGAGCAGTTCTTC.

This chain links TRBV12-5 with TRBJ1-1; a weak D match, TRBD1 (5 bases). Germline V CDR1 and CDR2: LGHNT, FRNRAP. Trimming stripped 4 bases from V and 9 bases from J, with 12 bases between. The CDR3 spans 12 residues. The CDR3 protein is CASGSPGTQAFF. Written as DNA, the CDR3 is TGTGCTAGTGGTTCCCCCGGGACTCAAGCTTTCTTT.

This rearrangement joins TRBV19 to TRBJ2-3; TRBD1 matches 7 bases. CDR3 length: 15 residues. Germline V gene sequence: CDR1 LNHDA, CDR2 SQIVND (reference sequence). Unmatched junction bases numbered 10, after V lost 8 bases and J lost 2 bases. CDR3 bases: TGTGCCAGTGGTGGACAGGAGTGGTACACAGATACGCAGTATTTT. As protein: CASGGQEWYTDTQYF.

V is TRBV28 and J is TRBJ1-5; a weak D match, TRBD1 (5 bases). From germline, CDR1 is MDHEN and CDR2 SYDVKM. CDR3 length equals 15 residues. V lost 7 bases and J lost 7, with 20 bases in between. The CDR3 here is CASTPPRQGGQPQHF. The CDR3 nucleotides are TGTGCCAGCACCCCACCGAGGCAGGGAGGCCAGCCCCAGCATTTT.

The gene calls are TRBV19 and TRBJ2-2, with D perhaps TRBD2 (5 bases). The CDR3 sequence is 15 residues long. The V and J ends lost 3 bases and 0 bases respectively, with 8 bases between them. The germline V gene encodes CDR1 LNHDA and CDR2 SQIVND (reference sequence). Here the CDR3 reads CASSIRTSNTGELFF. The CDR3 nucleotides are TGTGCCAGTAGTATTCGGACTTCGAACACCGGGGAGCTGTTTTTT. Filled out from reference TRBV19 and TRBJ2-2, the complete variable domain reads DGGITQSPKYLFRKEGQNVTLSCEQNLNHDAMYWYRQDPGQGLRLIYYSQIVNDFQKGDIAEGYSVSREKKESFPLTVTSAQKNPTAFYLCASSIRTSNTGELFFGEGSRLTVL.

The chain links TRBV6-6 to TRBJ2-7; D gene ambiguous. The CDR3 runs 14 residues. Germline V CDR1 and CDR2: MNHNY, SVGAGI (reference sequence). Trimming removed 7 bases from V and 6 bases from J, with 19 bases in between. The CDR3 here is CASTRTPQSGEQYF. The CDR3 coding sequence is TGTGCCAGCACCCGAACCCCTCAGTCAGGCGAGCAGTACTTC.

The V and J genes are TRBV10-3 and TRBJ1-1, with a weak D call TRBD1 (5 bases). The CDR3 is made up of 15 amino acids. V lost 2 bases to trimming and J lost 4 bases, with 14 bases between them. Germline V gives CDR1 ENHRY, CDR2 SYGVKD. The CDR3 DNA is TGTGCCATCAGTGAGCGACAGCAAGGACGCACTGAAGCTTTCTTT. It is translated as CAISERQQGRTEAFF.

The chain is built from TRBV27 and TRBJ2-5; the match to TRBD1 covers 9 bases. J lost 5 bases, V lost 5 bases, and 12 bases had no gene match. Germline V gene data show CDR1 as MNHEY and CDR2 as SMNVEV (reference sequence). CDR3 length equals 16 residues. CDR3 DNA sequence: TGTGCCAGCAGTCCAAACCGGGACAGGGCTTTCGAGACCCAGTACTTC. Amino acid sequence: CASSPNRDRAFETQYF.

Only a few counts were recorded for this clone. The chain uses TRBV5-1 and TRBJ2-7; 8 bases map to TRBD1. V lost 4 bases, J lost 3 bases, and 3 bases stayed unmatched. Germline values: CDR1 SGHRS, CDR2 YFSETQ. The CDR3 has 13 amino acids. The CDR3 nucleotides read TGCGCCAGCAGCGAGGACAGGGTCTACGAGCAGTACTTC. Translating gives CASSEDRVYEQYF.

This chain's CDR3 is CAISGGLAKSYEQYF. The CDR3, as DNA: TGTGCCATCAGTGGGGGACTAGCGAAGTCCTACGAGCAGTACTTC. V usage is TRBV10-3 and J usage is TRBJ2-7; TRBD2 agrees at 10 bases. Germline lookup yields CDR1 ENHRY and CDR2 SYGVKD. The CDR3 sequence is 15 residues long. V was clipped by 4 bases and J by 1 base; unmatched bases: 4.

This clone came up a few times. The same CDR3 arises from other DNA sequences in this sample as well. The chain recombines TRBV5-5 with TRBJ1-5, with a possible D match to TRBD1 (5 bases). The CDR3 consists of 14 residues. Trimming cost V 0 bases and J 5 bases, with 9 bases left between them. The germline gives CDR1 SGHKS, CDR2 YYEKEE (reference sequence). The CDR3 DNA reads TGTGCCAGCAGCTTGGCCGGGGGGGATCAGCCCCAGCATTTT. Amino acid sequence: CASSLAGGDQPQHF. Looking up the rest from reference TRBV5-5 and TRBJ1-5 gives the full variable domain: DAGVTQSPTHLIKTRGQQVTLRCSPISGHKSVSWYQQVLGQGPQFIFQYYEKEERGRGNFPDRFSARQFPNYSSELNVNALLLGDSALYLCASSLAGGDQPQHFGDGTRLSIL.

The chain is built from TRBV9 and TRBJ1-4, with 8 bases aligning to TRBD1. Trimming at V came to 1 base and at J to 3 bases, leaving 5 bases not matched to a gene. CDR1 is SGDLS and CDR2 is YYNGEE in the germline V gene. This CDR3 region has 16 residues. CDR3 in amino acids: CASSVMGTGSNEKLFF. In nucleotides, the CDR3 is TGTGCCAGCAGCGTAATGGGGACAGGATCTAATGAAAAACTGTTTTTT.

V gene TRBV6-5 combines with J gene TRBJ2-7, with 7 bases lining up with TRBD1. CDR1 is MNHEY, CDR2 SVGAGI, per germline. The CDR3 runs 14 residues. V lost 6 bases, J lost 2 bases, and 7 bases stayed unmatched. CDR3 DNA: TGTGCCAGCAGCAACGACAGGGTGCCCTACGAGCAGTACTTC. This codes for CASSNDRVPYEQYF.

V is TRBV5-1 and J is TRBJ2-2, with D perhaps TRBD1 (6 bases). The V end lost 0 bases, the J end lost 2 bases, and 8 bases lay between the germline ends. Germline-derived CDR1 and CDR2 are SGHRS and YFSETQ. The CDR3 covers 15 residues. The CDR3 loop is CASSLGTVNTGELFF. The CDR3 nucleotides read TGCGCCAGCAGCTTGGGGACAGTAAACACCGGGGAGCTGTTTTTT.

The chain employs TRBV7-2 and TRBJ2-3, with D possibly TRBD2 on 6 matching bases. Germline V CDR1 and CDR2: SGHTA, FQGNSA. The CDR3 loop spans 13 amino acids. The V and J ends lost 3 bases and 4 bases respectively, with 8 bases between them. The CDR3 protein is CASSFSGSDTQYF. The CDR3 nucleotides read TGTGCCAGCAGCTTTAGCGGCTCAGATACGCAGTATTTT. The full variable domain, its missing parts supplied by reference TRBV7-2 and TRBJ2-3, is GAGVSQSPSNKVTEKGKDVELRCDPISGHTALYWYRQSLGQGLEFLIYFQGNSAPDKSGLPSDRFSAERTGGSVSTLTIQRTQQEDSAVYLCASSFSGSDTQYFGPGTRLTVL.

The DNA of the CDR3 is TGTGCCAGTAGTACGGACAGGGGACCCTATGGCTACACCTTC. This gives the protein CASSTDRGPYGYTF. The chain joins TRBV19 to TRBJ1-2; 9 bases match TRBD1. With V trimmed by 4 bases and J by 4 bases, 4 bases remained unmatched. Germline V gene lookup returns CDR1 LNHDA and CDR2 SQIVND (reference sequence). The CDR3 totals 14 residues.

This chain joins TRBV6-5 and TRBJ1-5; 9 nucleotides match TRBD1. CDR3 length: 14 residues. The junction had 6 bases not matched to a gene; V was cut back by 7 bases and J by 5 bases. Germline lookup yields CDR1 MNHEY and CDR2 SVGAGI. CDR3 in amino acids: CASNEQGADQPQHF. CDR3 in DNA: TGTGCCAGCAACGAACAGGGGGCCGATCAGCCCCAGCATTTT.

The rearrangement joins TRBV7-2 to TRBJ2-7; 11 bases align to TRBD2. CDR3 size: 15 residues. Germline values: CDR1 SGHTA, CDR2 FQGNSA. The V segment lost 5 bases and the J segment 6 bases; nucleotides outside the gene matches: 9. This CDR3 reads CASSENSGGASEQYF. CDR3 bases: TGTGCCAGCAGCGAGAATAGCGGGGGGGCCTCCGAGCAGTACTTC.

V is TRBV2 and J is TRBJ2-7; TRBD2 matches at 7 bases. Per germline, CDR1 SNHLY and CDR2 FYNNEI. This CDR3 region has 15 residues. V lost 2 bases, J lost 3 bases, and 7 bases stayed unmatched. CDR3 loop: CASSELGGRVYEQYF. CDR3 DNA: TGTGCCAGCAGTGAATTGGGCGGGAGAGTCTACGAGCAGTACTTC.

The chain recombines TRBV7-9 with TRBJ2-5; no clear D. The length of the CDR3 is 17 residues. Germline CDR1 SEHNR, CDR2 FQNEAQ (reference sequence). V dropped 0 bases and J dropped 4 bases, with 18 bases sitting between them. As DNA, the CDR3 is TGTGCCAGCAGCTTAGCGGCTGGCCTAAGCGACGGAGAGACCCAGTACTTC. This gives the protein CASSLAAGLSDGETQYF.

This clone has more than one count but fewer than ten. The genes are TRBV7-2 and TRBJ2-7; TRBD1 might be the D (6 bases). The CDR3 has 16 amino acids. The V end was cut by 1 base, the J end by 1 base, with 14 bases between. The germline CDR1 and CDR2 sequences are SGHTA and FQGNSA. Here the CDR3 DNA reads TGTGCCAGCAGCTTAGTCGACAGGTCAGGATCCTACGAGCAGTACTTC. Translation gives CASSLVDRSGSYEQYF.